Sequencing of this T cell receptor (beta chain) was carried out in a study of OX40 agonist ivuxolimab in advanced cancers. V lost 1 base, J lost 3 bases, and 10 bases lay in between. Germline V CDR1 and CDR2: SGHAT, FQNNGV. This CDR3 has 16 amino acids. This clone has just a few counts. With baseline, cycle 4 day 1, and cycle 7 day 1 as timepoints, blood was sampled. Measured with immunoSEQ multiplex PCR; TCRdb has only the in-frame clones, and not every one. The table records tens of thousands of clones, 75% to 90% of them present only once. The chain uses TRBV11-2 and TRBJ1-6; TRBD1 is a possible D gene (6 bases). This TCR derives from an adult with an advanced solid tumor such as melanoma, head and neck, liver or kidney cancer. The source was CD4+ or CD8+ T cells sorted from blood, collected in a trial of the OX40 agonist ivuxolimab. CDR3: CASSLGQGNYNSPLHF. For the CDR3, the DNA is TGTGCCAGCAGCTTAGGCCAGGGGAACTATAATTCACCCCTCCACTTT.